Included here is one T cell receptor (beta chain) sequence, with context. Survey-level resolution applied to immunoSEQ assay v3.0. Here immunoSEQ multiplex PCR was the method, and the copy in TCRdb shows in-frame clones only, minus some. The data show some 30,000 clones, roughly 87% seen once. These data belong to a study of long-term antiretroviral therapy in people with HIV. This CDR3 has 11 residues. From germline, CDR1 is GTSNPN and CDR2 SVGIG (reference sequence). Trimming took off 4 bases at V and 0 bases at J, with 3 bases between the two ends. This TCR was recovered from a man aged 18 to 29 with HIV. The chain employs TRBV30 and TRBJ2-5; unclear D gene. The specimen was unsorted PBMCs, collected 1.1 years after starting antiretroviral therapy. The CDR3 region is CAWTDQETQYF. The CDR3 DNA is TGTGCCTGGACCGACCAAGAGACCCAGTACTTC.